This record covers a single T cell receptor beta chain. Its antigen is still unknown. Noted time point: pre-treatment sample, taken before nivolumab and TIL therapy. This specimen comes from a study of TIL therapy for anti-PD-1-resistant metastatic lung cancer. In the study overall: Median tumor mutation burden was under 1.9 mutations per megabase.

The CDR3 covers 15 residues. V was pared by 4 bases and J by 3 bases, with 16 bases between. Germline values: CDR1 KGHSH, CDR2 LQKENI. Notes on the study in general: Patients were highly selected, enriched for treatment-naive, never-smoker and oncogene-addicted cases.

Sequencing used immunoSEQ v3. Libraries were sequenced to 1.5 million to 2.5 million read pairs (survey) or roughly 4.5-6.5 million (deep). The assay was immunoSEQ multiplex PCR, and TCRdb's table has in-frame clones only and misses some. Of tens of thousands of clones in the sample, 79% were seen once. The J gene is TRBJ2-7, the V gene TRBV18; no firm D call. The sample was blood, taken at baseline. The clonotype originates from a man between 65 and 80 years old with non-small cell lung cancer. In DNA, the CDR3 is TGTGCCAGCTCACGTATGGAGTCCTTGGGCTACGAGCAGTACTTC. Translated, it gives CASSRMESLGYEQYF.